These T cell receptor beta chains were read from a single sample in a study of blood T cell repertoires in COVID-19. Sequencing was performed with immunoSEQ multiplex PCR; in TCRdb, only in-frame clones are kept and a portion is missing. Of roughly 88,000 clones detected, 80% appear once; the ten largest clones hold about 15%. What was sequenced was peripheral blood. The receptors here all came from a woman at least 80 years old with active or convalescent COVID-19. The CDR3 runs from the conserved cysteine through the conserved F or W. The D gene is left open where the match is weak. Expanded clones are given a class, and other clones once, few, many or no size at all.

. TRBJ2-2 TRBV4-3 . TGCGCCAGCAGCCAAGATTTTGAGCGGAGTTCGAACACCGGGGAGCTGTTTTTT CASSQDFERSSNTGELFF
. TRBJ2-2 TRBV6-5 . TGTGCCAGCAGTTTCCGGGGTCTCACCGGGGAGCTGTTTTTT CASSFRGLTGELFF
TRBD2 TRBJ2-4 TRBV2 . TGTGCCAGCAGTCCCCAGGGACTAGCGGGGGGTGACAAAAACATTCAGTACTTC CASSPQGLAGGDKNIQYF
TRBD1 TRBJ2-3 TRBV29-1 . TGCAGCGTGACAGGGGGATTGACAAACACAGATACGCAGTATTTT CSVTGGLTNTDTQYF
. TRBJ1-2 TRBV3-1/TRBV3-2 . TGTGCCAGCAGTCAGGGTTTTATGGATGGCTACACCTTC CASSQGFMDGYTF
TRBD2 TRBJ2-6 TRBV7-8 . TGTGCCAGCAGCTTAGAGTACGGGACTAGCGGCCTTGGGGCCAACGTCCTGACTTTC CASSLEYGTSGLGANVLTF
TRBD1 TRBJ1-2 TRBV7-2 . TGTGCCAGCAGCTTCCAGGGACAGGGGACGGGTGGCTACACCTTC CASSFQGQGTGGYTF
TRBD1 TRBJ1-1 TRBV6-6 . TGTGCCAGCAGTTACGGGGACAGGGGTAGTTTGGCTGAAGCTTTCTTT CASSYGDRGSLAEAFF
. TRBJ2-5 TRBV2 . TGTGCCAGCAGCTCCAGTGAGGCCCAGTACTTC CASSSSEAQYF
TRBD2 TRBJ2-3 TRBV28 few TGTGCCAGCAGTCGGGGACTAGCGGGAGGGCTAGCAGATACGCAGTATTTT CASSRGLAGGLADTQYF
. TRBJ1-1 TRBV7-9 . TGTGCCAGCAGCGAAAACGACAGGTTCAATGAAGCTTTCTTT CASSENDRFNEAFF
TRBD1 TRBJ1-4 TRBV11-2 few TGTGCCAGCAGCAAGGGACAGTTAACAACTAATGAAAAACTGTTTTTT CASSKGQLTTNEKLFF
TRBD1 TRBJ2-3 TRBV5-1 . TGCGCCAGCAGCCGGAACTTCCCCGGGACAGGGGCCACAGATACGCAGTATTTT CASSRNFPGTGATDTQYF
TRBD1 TRBJ1-4 TRBV6-5 . TGTGCCAGCAGTTACGACAGGGGCGTTGAAAAACTGTTTTTT CASSYDRGVEKLFF
TRBD1 TRBJ1-2 TRBV7-9 . TGTGCCAGCAGCTTAGAGCAGGGGGAAGGCTACACCTTC CASSLEQGEGYTF
. TRBJ2-1 TRBV7-9 . TGTGCCAGCACGGACTGGCTAGCCCCTAAGCAGTTCTTC CASTDWLAPKQFF
. TRBJ1-6 TRBV7-9 . TGTGCCAGCAGCTCACTCCCGGGGTCACCCCTCCACTTT CASSSLPGSPLHF
TRBD1 TRBJ1-1 TRBV7-2 . TGTGCCACCGGGCGACAGGGCACTGAAGCTTTCTTT CATGRQGTEAFF
TRBD2 TRBJ2-1 TRBV28 . TGTGCCAGCAGATTAGCGGGAGGGCAGGGACAGTTCTTC CASRLAGGQGQFF
TRBD1 TRBJ2-2 TRBV5-1 . TGCGCCAGCAGCGTACCGACAGGGGCAACCGGGGAGCTGTTTTTT CASSVPTGATGELFF
. TRBJ2-7 TRBV4-1 . TGCGCCAGCAGCCAAGGCCCCCCGACAGGATACAACTTCTACGAGCAGTACTTC CASSQGPPTGYNFYEQYF
. TRBJ2-6 TRBV6-6 once TGTGCCAGCAGTCCGGCCGAGGGCTGGGATTTTACTGGGGCCAACGTCCTGACTTTC CASSPAEGWDFTGANVLTF
. TRBJ1-1 TRBV9 . TGTGCCAGCAGCGTTCGACAGTCCACTGAAGCTTTCTTT CASSVRQSTEAFF
TRBD2 TRBJ2-7 TRBV4-1 . TGCGCCAGCAGCCCCCTTCCTAGCGGGAGGAAGGACGAGCAGTACTTC CASSPLPSGRKDEQYF
. TRBJ2-2 TRBV3-1/TRBV3-2 . TGTGCCAGCAGCCATATATCCGGGGAGCTGTTTTTT CASSHISGELFF
. TRBJ2-7 TRBV12-2 . TGTGCAAGTCGCTCAGCCGGACAGGGGGCGGACTACGAGCAGTACTTC CASRSAGQGADYEQYF
. TRBJ2-7 TRBV11-2 . TGTGCCAGCAGCTTAGAATCGTCCGGCGAGCAGTACTTC CASSLESSGEQYF
TRBD1 TRBJ2-7 TRBV30 . TGTGCCGCTCGGGACAGGGGGTACGAGCAGTACTTC CAARDRGYEQYF
. TRBJ1-2 TRBV23-1 . TGCGCCAGCAGTCAACTACAGGGTACTAACTATGGCTACACCTTC CASSQLQGTNYGYTF
TRBD1 TRBJ2-7 TRBV6-5 . TGTGCCAGCATGACAGGGGGCTATTCCTACGAGCAGTACTTC CASMTGGYSYEQYF
. TRBJ2-6 TRBV6-2/TRBV6-3 . TGTGCCAGCAGTTACTCGGACAGCCGCCCCTCTGGGGCCAACGTCCTGACTTTC CASSYSDSRPSGANVLTF
. TRBJ2-2 TRBV11-2 . TGTGCCAGCAGCCTGCATGATGTGGGGGCGGCCGGGGAGCTGTTTTTT CASSLHDVGAAGELFF
. TRBJ1-2 TRBV7-2 . TGTGCCAGCAGCCCGACCGGGACTCTTTATGGCTACACCTTC CASSPTGTLYGYTF
TRBD1 TRBJ1-5 TRBV28 few TGTGCCAGCATTGAGGGGGCGGGCAATCAGCCCCAGCATTTT CASIEGAGNQPQHF
TRBD2 TRBJ2-1 TRBV6-2/TRBV6-3 . TGTGCCAGCAGTTACTCGGGACTAGCGGGTGGATTCAGCTCCTACAATGAGCAGTTCTTC CASSYSGLAGGFSSYNEQFF
. TRBJ2-5 TRBV5-4 once TGTGCCAGCAGCCCGACTTCCCAAGAGACCCAGTACTTC CASSPTSQETQYF
. TRBJ1-2 TRBV5-6 few TGTGCCAGCACCTTTGCCGGGGTGAGTGGCTACACCTTC CASTFAGVSGYTF
. TRBJ2-7 TRBV6-2/TRBV6-3 . TGTGCCAGCAGTGTCATTTCCTACGAGCAGTACTTC CASSVISYEQYF
. TRBJ1-6 TRBV2 . TGTGCCAGCAGTGACGTTAGGGGTAGGAGTTCACCCCTCCACTTT CASSDVRGRSSPLHF
TRBD2 TRBJ2-7 TRBV2 . TGTGCCAGCAGCCGAAGCGCTTTAGCGGGAGTGTCCTACGAGCAGTACTTC CASSRSALAGVSYEQYF
TRBD2 TRBJ2-7 TRBV28 . TGTGCCAGCAGTTCCGGGACTAGCGGCTATCCGTTGTACTTC CASSSGTSGYPLYF
. TRBJ1-2 TRBV21-1 . TGTGCCAGCAGCAAAAGCCACACAGGGGGTTTTGATGGCTACACCTTC CASSKSHTGGFDGYTF
TRBD1 TRBJ1-1 TRBV25-1 . TGTGCCAGCCTCGGGACAGGGGACACTGAAGCTTTCTTT CASLGTGDTEAFF
TRBD1 TRBJ2-2 TRBV5-1 . TGCGCCAGCAGCTCTGGGACAGGGGCCGGGGAGCTGTTTTTT CASSSGTGAGELFF
TRBD2 TRBJ2-1 TRBV23-1 . TGCGCCAGCACCCCCGGCGCGGGAGGTTCCTCTAGCTCCTACAATGAGCAGTTCTTC CASTPGAGGSSSSYNEQFF
. TRBJ2-7 TRBV21-1 few TGTGCCAGCCGAGAGTTCAAGGCGGGGGAGCAGTACTTC CASREFKAGEQYF
TRBD1 TRBJ2-7 TRBV5-6 . TGTGCCAGCAGTACTGACAGGGACCCCACCTACGAGCAGTACTTC CASSTDRDPTYEQYF